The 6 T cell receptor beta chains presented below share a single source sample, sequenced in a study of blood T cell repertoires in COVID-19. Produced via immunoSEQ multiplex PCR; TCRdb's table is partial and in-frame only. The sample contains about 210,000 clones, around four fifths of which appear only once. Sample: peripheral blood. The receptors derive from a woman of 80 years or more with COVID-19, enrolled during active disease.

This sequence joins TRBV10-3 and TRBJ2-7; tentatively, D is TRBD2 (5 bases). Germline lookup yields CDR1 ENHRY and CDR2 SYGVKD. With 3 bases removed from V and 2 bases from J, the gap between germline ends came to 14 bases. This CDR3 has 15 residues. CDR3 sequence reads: CAISEGLEGPYEQYF. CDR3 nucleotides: TGTGCCATCAGTGAAGGCCTTGAGGGTCCCTACGAGCAGTACTTC.

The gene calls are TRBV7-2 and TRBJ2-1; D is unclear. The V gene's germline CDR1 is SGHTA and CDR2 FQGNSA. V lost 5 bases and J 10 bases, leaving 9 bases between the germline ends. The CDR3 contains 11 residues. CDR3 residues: CASSPINEQFF. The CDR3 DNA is TGTGCCAGCAGCCCTATTAACGAGCAGTTCTTC.

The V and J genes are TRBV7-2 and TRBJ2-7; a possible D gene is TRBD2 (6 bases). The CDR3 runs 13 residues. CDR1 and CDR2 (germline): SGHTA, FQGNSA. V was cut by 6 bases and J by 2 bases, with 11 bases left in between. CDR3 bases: TGTGCCAGCAGTCCGGGGGTAACCTACGAGCAGTACTTC. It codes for CASSPGVTYEQYF.

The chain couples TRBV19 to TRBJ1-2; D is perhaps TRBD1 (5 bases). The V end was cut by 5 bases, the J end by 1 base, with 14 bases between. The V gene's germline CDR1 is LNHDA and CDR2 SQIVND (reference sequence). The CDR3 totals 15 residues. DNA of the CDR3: TGTGCCAGTAGTTCCGCCTCCCAGGGTAACTATGGCTACACCTTC. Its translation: CASSSASQGNYGYTF.

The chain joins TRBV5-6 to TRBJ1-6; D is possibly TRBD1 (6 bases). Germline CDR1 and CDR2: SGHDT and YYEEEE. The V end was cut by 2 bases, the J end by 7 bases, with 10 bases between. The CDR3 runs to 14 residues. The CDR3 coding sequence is TGTGCCAGCAGCTTCGACAGGTCCAATTCACCCCTCCACTTT. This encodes CASSFDRSNSPLHF. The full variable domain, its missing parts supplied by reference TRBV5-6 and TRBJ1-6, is DAGVTQSPTHLIKTRGQQVTLRCSPKSGHDTVSWYQQALGQGPQFIFQYYEEEERQRGNFPDRFSGHQFPNYSSELNVNALLLGDSALYLCASSFDRSNSPLHFGNGTRLTVT.

CDR3: CASSHPQGANYGYTF. The DNA of the CDR3 is TGCGCCAGCAGCCACCCACAGGGAGCTAACTATGGCTACACCTTC. This chain joins TRBV5-1 and TRBJ1-2, with D tentatively TRBD1 (6 bases). CDR1 and CDR2 (germline): SGHRS, YFSETQ. Between the trimmed V and J ends, which lost 4 bases and 0 bases, there was a span of 13 bases. This CDR3 comprises 15 residues.